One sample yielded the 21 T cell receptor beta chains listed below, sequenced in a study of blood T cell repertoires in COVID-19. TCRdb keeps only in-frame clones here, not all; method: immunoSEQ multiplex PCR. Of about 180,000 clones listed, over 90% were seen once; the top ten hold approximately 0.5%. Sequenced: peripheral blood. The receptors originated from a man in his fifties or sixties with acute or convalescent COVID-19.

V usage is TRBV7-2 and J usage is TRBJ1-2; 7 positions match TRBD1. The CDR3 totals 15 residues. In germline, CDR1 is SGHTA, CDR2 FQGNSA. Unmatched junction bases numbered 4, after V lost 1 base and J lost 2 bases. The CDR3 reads CASSLVEGGNYGYTF. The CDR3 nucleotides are TGTGCCAGCAGCTTAGTTGAAGGGGGCAACTATGGCTACACCTTC.

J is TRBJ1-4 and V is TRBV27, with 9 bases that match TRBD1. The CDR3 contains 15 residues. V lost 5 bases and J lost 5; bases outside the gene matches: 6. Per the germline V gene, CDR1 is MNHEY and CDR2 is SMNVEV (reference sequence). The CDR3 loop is CASSPWDRVNEKLFF. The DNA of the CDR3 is TGTGCCAGCAGTCCCTGGGACAGGGTGAATGAAAAACTGTTTTTT.

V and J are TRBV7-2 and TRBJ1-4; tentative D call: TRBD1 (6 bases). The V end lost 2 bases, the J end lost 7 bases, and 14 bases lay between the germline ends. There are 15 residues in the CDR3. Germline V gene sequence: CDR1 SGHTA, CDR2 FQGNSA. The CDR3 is CASSLRVQGGEKLFF. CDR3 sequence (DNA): TGTGCCAGCAGCTTACGGGTACAAGGGGGTGAAAAACTGTTTTTT.

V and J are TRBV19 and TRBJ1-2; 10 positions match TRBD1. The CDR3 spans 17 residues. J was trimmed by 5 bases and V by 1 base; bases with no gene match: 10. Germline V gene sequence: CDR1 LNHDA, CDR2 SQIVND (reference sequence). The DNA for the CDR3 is TGTGCCAGTAGTATAGCCCCCGGGACAGGGGACGGTTATGGCTACACCTTC. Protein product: CASSIAPGTGDGYGYTF. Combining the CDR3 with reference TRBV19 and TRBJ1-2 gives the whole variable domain DGGITQSPKYLFRKEGQNVTLSCEQNLNHDAMYWYRQDPGQGLRLIYYSQIVNDFQKGDIAEGYSVSREKKESFPLTVTSAQKNPTAFYLCASSIAPGTGDGYGYTFGSGTRLTVV.

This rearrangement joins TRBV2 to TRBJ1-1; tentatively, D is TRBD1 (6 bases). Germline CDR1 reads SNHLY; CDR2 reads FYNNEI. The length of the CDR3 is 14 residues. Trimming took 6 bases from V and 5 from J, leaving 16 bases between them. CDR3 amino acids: CASRDRAQGTEAFF. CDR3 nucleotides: TGTGCCAGCAGAGACCGGGCCCAGGGGACTGAAGCTTTCTTT.

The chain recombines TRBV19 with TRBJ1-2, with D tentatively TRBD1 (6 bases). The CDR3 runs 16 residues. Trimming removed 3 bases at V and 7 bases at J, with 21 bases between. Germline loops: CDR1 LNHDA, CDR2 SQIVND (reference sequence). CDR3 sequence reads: CASSIFRGEGVSGYTF. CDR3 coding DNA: TGTGCCAGTAGTATCTTCAGGGGTGAGGGTGTGAGTGGCTACACCTTC.

This CDR3 reads CASRDGTVYEQYF. CDR3 bases: TGTGCCAGCAGAGATGGGACAGTCTACGAGCAGTACTTC. The chain carries TRBV2 and TRBJ2-7; 7 bases map to TRBD1. There are 13 residues in the CDR3. Per the germline V gene, CDR1 is SNHLY and CDR2 is FYNNEI. The junction had 5 bases not matched to a gene; V was cut back by 6 bases and J by 3 bases. The complete variable domain, with remaining parts taken from reference TRBV2 and TRBJ2-7, reads EPEVTQTPSHQVTQMGQEVILRCVPISNHLYFYWYRQILGQKVEFLVSFYNNEISEKSEIFDDQFSVERPDGSNFTLKIRSTKLEDSAMYFCASRDGTVYEQYFGPGTRLTVT.

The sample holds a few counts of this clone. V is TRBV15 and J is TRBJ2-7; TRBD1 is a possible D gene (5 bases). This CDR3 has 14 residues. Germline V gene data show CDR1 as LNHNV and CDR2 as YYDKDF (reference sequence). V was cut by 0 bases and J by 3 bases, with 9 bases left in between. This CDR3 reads CATSRDRAHYEQYF. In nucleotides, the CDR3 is TGTGCCACCAGCAGAGACAGGGCCCACTACGAGCAGTACTTC.

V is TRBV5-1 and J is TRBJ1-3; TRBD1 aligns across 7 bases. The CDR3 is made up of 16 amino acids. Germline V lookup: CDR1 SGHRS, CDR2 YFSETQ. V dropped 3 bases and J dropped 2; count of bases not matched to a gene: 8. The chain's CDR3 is CASSSTWDSPGNTIYF. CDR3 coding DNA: TGCGCCAGCAGCTCGACTTGGGACAGCCCTGGAAACACCATATATTTT.

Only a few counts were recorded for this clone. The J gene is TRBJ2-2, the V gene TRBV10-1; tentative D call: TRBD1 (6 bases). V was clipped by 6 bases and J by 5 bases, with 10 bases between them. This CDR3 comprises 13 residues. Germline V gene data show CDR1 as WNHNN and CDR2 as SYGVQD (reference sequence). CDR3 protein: CASRDSTTGELFF. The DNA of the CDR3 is TGCGCCAGCAGGGACAGTACAACCGGGGAGCTGTTTTTT.

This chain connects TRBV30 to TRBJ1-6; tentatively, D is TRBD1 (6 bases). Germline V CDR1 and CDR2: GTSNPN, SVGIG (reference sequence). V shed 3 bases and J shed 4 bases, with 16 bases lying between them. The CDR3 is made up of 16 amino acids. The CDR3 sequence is CAWRELDRIYNSPLHF. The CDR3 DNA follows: TGTGCCTGGAGAGAGTTGGACAGAATATATAATTCACCCCTCCACTTT.

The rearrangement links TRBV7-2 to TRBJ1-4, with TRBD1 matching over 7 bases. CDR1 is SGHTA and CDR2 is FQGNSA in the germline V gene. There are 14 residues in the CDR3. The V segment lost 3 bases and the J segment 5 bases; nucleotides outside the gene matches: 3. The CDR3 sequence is CASSFQGGNEKLFF. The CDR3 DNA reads TGTGCCAGCAGCTTCCAGGGGGGCAATGAAAAACTGTTTTTT. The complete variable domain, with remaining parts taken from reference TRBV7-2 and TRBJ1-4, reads GAGVSQSPSNKVTEKGKDVELRCDPISGHTALYWYRQSLGQGLEFLIYFQGNSAPDKSGLPSDRFSAERTGGSVSTLTIQRTQQEDSAVYLCASSFQGGNEKLFFGSGTQLSVL.

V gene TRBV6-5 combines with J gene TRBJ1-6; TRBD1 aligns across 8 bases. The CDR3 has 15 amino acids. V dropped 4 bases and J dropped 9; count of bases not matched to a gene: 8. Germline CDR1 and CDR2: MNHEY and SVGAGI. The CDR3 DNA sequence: TGTGCCAGCAGTTTCCTGACAGGGGCCATTTCACCCCTCCACTTT. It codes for CASSFLTGAISPLHF.

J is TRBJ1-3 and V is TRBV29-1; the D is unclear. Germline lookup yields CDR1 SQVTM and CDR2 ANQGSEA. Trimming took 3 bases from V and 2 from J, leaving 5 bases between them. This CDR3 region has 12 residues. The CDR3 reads CSVDGAGNTIYF. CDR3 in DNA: TGCAGCGTTGACGGGGCTGGAAACACCATATATTTT.

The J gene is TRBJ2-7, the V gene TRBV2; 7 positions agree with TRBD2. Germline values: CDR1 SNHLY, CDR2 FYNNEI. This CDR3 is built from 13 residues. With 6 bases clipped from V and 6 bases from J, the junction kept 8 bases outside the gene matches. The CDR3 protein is CASRSGGGIEQYF. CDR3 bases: TGTGCCAGCAGGTCCGGGGGAGGGATCGAGCAGTACTTC.

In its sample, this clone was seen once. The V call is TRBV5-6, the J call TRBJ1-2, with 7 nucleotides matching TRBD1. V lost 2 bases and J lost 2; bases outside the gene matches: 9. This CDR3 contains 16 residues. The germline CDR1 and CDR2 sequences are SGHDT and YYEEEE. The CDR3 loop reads CASSFIRRGQNYGYTF. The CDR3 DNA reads TGTGCCAGCAGCTTCATCCGTAGGGGGCAGAACTATGGCTACACCTTC.

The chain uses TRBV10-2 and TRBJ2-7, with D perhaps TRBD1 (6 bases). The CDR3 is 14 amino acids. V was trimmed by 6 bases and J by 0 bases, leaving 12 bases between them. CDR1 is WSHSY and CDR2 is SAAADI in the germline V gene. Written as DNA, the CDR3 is TGCGCCAGCAGATTTCAGGGGATCTCCTACGAGCAGTACTTC. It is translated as CASRFQGISYEQYF.

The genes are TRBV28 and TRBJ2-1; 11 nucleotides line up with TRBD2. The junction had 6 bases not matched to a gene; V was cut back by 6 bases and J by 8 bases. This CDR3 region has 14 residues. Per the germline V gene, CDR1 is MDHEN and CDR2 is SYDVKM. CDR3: CASRPTSGSYEQFF. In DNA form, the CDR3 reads TGTGCCAGCAGGCCTACTAGCGGGAGCTATGAGCAGTTCTTC.

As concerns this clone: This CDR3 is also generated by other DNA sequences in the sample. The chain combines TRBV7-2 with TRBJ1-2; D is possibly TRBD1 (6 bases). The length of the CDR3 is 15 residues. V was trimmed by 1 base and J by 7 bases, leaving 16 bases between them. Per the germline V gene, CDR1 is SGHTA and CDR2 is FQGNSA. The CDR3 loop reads CASSLVVAGVGGYTF. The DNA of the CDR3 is TGTGCCAGCAGCTTAGTAGTGGCAGGGGTGGGTGGCTACACCTTC.

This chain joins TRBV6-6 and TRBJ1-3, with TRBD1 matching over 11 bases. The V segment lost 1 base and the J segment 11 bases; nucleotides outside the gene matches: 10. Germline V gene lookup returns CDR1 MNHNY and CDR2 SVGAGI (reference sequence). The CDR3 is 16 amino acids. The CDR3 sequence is CASSYWTGGLDSAIYF. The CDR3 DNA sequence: TGTGCCAGCAGTTACTGGACAGGGGGCCTCGATTCGGCCATATATTTT.

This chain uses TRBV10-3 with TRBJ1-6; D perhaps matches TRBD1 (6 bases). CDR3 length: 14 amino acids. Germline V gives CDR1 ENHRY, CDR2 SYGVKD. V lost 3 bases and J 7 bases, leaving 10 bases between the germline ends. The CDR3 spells CAISEGTRNSPLHF. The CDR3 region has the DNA TGTGCCATCAGTGAAGGGACACGCAATTCACCCCTCCACTTT.